This record looks at one T cell receptor (beta chain) sequence and its context. Profiling relied on immunoSEQ multiplex PCR, and the TCRdb table lists in-frame clones only, not all of them. The sample records more than 30,000 clones, about 91% being singletons. This sample is part of a study of STAT5B mutations in CD4+ large granular lymphocyte leukemia. The length of the CDR3 is 14 residues. V was trimmed by 10 bases and J by 6 bases, leaving 22 bases between them. Germline loops: CDR1 MNHNY, CDR2 SVGAGI (reference sequence). The material sequenced was CD4+ T cells from blood buffy coats. This clonotype originated in a human donor in good health. This sequence joins TRBV6-6 and TRBJ2-7, with D perhaps TRBD1 (5 bases). The CDR3 DNA reads TGTGCCACCAGGGTGGGTTTAACACTCGGCGAGCAGTACTTC. Residues: CATRVGLTLGEQYF.